These T cell receptor beta chains were read from a single sample in a study of T cells in Graves' hyperthyroidism and ophthalmopathy. TCRdb itself ran the multiplex PCR reads through MiXCR, one entry per CDR3 protein. The sample comprises about 600,000 distinct CDR3 sequences, roughly 15% of which are singletons, and approximately 12% rests with the top ten. The specimen sequenced was blood. The receptors were gathered from a woman between 50 and 59 years old with Graves' ophthalmopathy. Each CDR3 is given with its conserved first and last residue. D genes are given only for firm matches. The size field is filled for only some rows; it gives once, few, many or a size class.

cdr3_aa	cdr3_nt	clone_size	v_call	j_call	d_call
CAINPGTGGREQYF	TGTGCCATCAATCCTGGGACAGGGGGCAGGGAGCAGTACTTC	many	TRBV2	TRBJ2-7	TRBD1
CASTETSGRADEQFF	TGTGCCAGCACCGAAACTAGCGGGAGGGCCGATGAGCAGTTCTTC	many	TRBV6-2/TRBV6-3	TRBJ2-1	TRBD2
CATGEWGSYNEQFF	TGTGCCACGGGGGAGTGGGGATCCTACAATGAGCAGTTCTTC	.	TRBV24-1	TRBJ2-1	.
CASSPERTVDYGYTF	TGTGCCAGCTCGCCTGAACGAACAGTGGACTATGGCTACACCTTC	many	TRBV18	TRBJ1-2	.
CASSSDRGSLVVYNEQFF	TGTGCCAGCAGCTCAGACAGGGGGTCGCTGGTAGTCTACAATGAGCAGTTCTTC	many	TRBV7-9	TRBJ2-1	TRBD1
CASSPNSEQFF	TGTGCCAGCTCACCAAATAGTGAGCAGTTCTTC	many	TRBV18	TRBJ2-1	.
CASSLSRKNTEAFF	TGTGCCAGCAGTTTAAGCCGGAAGAACACTGAAGCTTTCTTT	many	TRBV12-3/TRBV12-4	TRBJ1-1	.
CASSLVSLSSYNEQFF	TGTGCCAGCAGTTTGGTATCATTAAGCTCCTACAATGAGCAGTTCTTC	many	TRBV28	TRBJ2-1	.
CASSLAGGRGEKLFF	TGTGCCAGCAGCTTAGCGGGGGGGCGAGGAGAAAAACTGTTTTTT	.	TRBV7-9	TRBJ1-4	.
CSVSGTGVGEKLFF	TGCAGCGTCTCAGGGACAGGGGTGGGTGAAAAACTGTTTTTT	.	TRBV29-1	TRBJ1-4	TRBD1
CASSLNWGWDTQYF	TGTGCCAGCAGCTTGAACTGGGGATGGGATACGCAGTATTTT	many	TRBV7-2	TRBJ2-3	.
CSAREGSGAAYEQYF	TGCAGTGCTAGAGAAGGTAGCGGGGCCGCCTACGAGCAGTACTTC	.	TRBV20-1	TRBJ2-7	TRBD2
CASSLLRPGRKQGNGETQYF	TGTGCCAGCAGTTTATTACGGCCAGGGAGAAAACAGGGAAATGGGGAGACCCAGTACTTC	many	TRBV27	TRBJ2-5	.
CASSVGGTNSGANVLTF	TGTGCCAGCAGCGTAGGAGGGACCAACTCTGGGGCCAACGTCCTGACTTTC	.	TRBV9	TRBJ2-6	.
CASNDGAYTDTQYF	TGTGCCAGTAATGATGGGGCCTACACAGATACGCAGTATTTT	many	TRBV19	TRBJ2-3	.
CASSFWGRRSTDTQYF	TGTGCCAGCAGCTTCTGGGGGAGGAGGTCAACAGATACGCAGTATTTT	.	TRBV5-6	TRBJ2-3	.
CSAPWSAGEGWAITDTQYF	TGCAGTGCACCGTGGTCAGCGGGAGAAGGGTGGGCGATCACAGATACGCAGTATTTT	many	TRBV20-1	TRBJ2-3	TRBD2
CASRLTNYGYTF	TGTGCCAGCAGGCTGACTAACTATGGCTACACCTTC	many	TRBV7-9	TRBJ1-2	.
CATQSGSANEQFF	TGTGCCACCCAAAGCGGGAGCGCCAATGAGCAGTTCTTC	few	TRBV24-1	TRBJ2-1	TRBD2
CASIRQGGFVSPLHF	TGTGCCAGCATCAGACAGGGAGGTTTTGTTTCACCCCTCCACTTT	few	TRBV28	TRBJ1-6	TRBD1
CASSFGAGEGYEQYF	TGTGCCAGCAGCTTTGGGGCGGGAGAGGGGTACGAGCAGTACTTC	many	TRBV11-2	TRBJ2-7	TRBD2
CSASTGTPIWSSYEQYF	TGCAGTGCTAGCACCGGGACACCGATTTGGAGCTCCTACGAGCAGTACTTC	many	TRBV20-1	TRBJ2-7	.
CASTYNSERESTYEQYF	TGTGCCAGCACCTATAACTCTGAGCGGGAGAGTACCTACGAGCAGTACTTC	few	TRBV6-2/TRBV6-3	TRBJ2-7	TRBD2
CASSADLLTYEQYF	TGTGCCAGCAGCGCCGACCTTTTAACCTACGAGCAGTACTTC	many	TRBV7-2	TRBJ2-7	.
CASRRGTTNTEAFF	TGTGCCAGCAGGAGAGGGACCACAAACACTGAAGCTTTCTTT	many	TRBV27	TRBJ1-1	.
CASSTYRDGYEQYF	TGTGCCAGCAGCACCTACCGGGACGGCTACGAGCAGTACTTC	many	TRBV7-3	TRBJ2-7	.
CASSPGPGGFAKNIQYF	TGTGCCAGCAGCCCGGGCCCAGGGGGCTTTGCCAAAAACATTCAGTACTTC	large	TRBV4-2	TRBJ2-4	TRBD1
CASSRTGELVEQFF	TGTGCCAGCTCACGAACAGGGGAGTTAGTTGAGCAGTTCTTC	.	TRBV18	TRBJ2-1	TRBD1
CSVEQTTRGFNEQFF	TGCAGCGTTGAGCAGACGACGAGGGGATTCAATGAGCAGTTCTTC	many	TRBV29-1	TRBJ2-1	.
CASSNRNRGTGANVLTF	TGTGCCAGCAGCAACCGGAACAGGGGGACTGGGGCCAACGTCCTGACTTTC	.	TRBV4-2	TRBJ2-6	TRBD1
CASIEVLNTEAFF	TGTGCCAGCATTGAAGTCCTGAACACTGAAGCTTTCTTT	many	TRBV6-1	TRBJ1-1	.
CASSVAVGQNTGYTF	TGTGCCAGCAGCGTAGCTGTGGGACAGAACACTGGCTACACCTTC	many	TRBV9	TRBJ1-2	TRBD1
CSATSTGGAGELFF	TGCAGTGCCACATCGACAGGGGGGGCCGGGGAGCTGTTTTTT	many	TRBV20-1	TRBJ2-2	TRBD1